The present entry profiles one T cell receptor beta chain with its context. This clone was observed a handful of times. Its antigen remains unidentified. No quality values exist for individual bases; no much larger clone is one base distant. This specimen's time point label, interpreted: about 28 days (+/-7) after the second vaccine dose. AZD1222 recipients with second doses at about 4 weeks or about 12 weeks were pooled, because spike-specific TCR depth and breadth did not differ between schedules. Samples from vaccinated people were obtained from the UK trials COV001 and COV002, which included a single-blind randomized controlled phase 2/3 trial of AZD1222 (ChAdOx1 nCoV-19) in healthy adults. Trial participant PBMC samples were collected at day 0 and day 28 after the second dose for TCRbeta chain sequencing. This record comes from a study of T cell responses to AZD1222 COVID-19 vaccine (dated by TCRdb to about 2021). Describing the broader study: TCR sequencing was performed for 230 to 250 trial participants, of whom some 200 were given two doses of AZD1222 and 26 were given two doses of MenACWY control vaccine. Trial participants were enrolled by age into 18-55, 56-69 and 70-plus year subgroups, with around 150, 28 and 57 TCR-sequenced participants respectively. Overall study results and their limits: Reportedly, almost half of the unique spike-specific TCRs recognized epitopes lying outside the regions that are mutated in the B.1.351 and B.1.1.7 variants. No day 14 peak-response samples were available, so repertoires were characterized only after the peak T cell response. Participants were mostly white British, with more females than males. The authors suggested clonal diversity may have been underestimated. Only 5 to 7 AZD1222 recipients were SARS-CoV-2 seropositive at baseline, limiting conclusions about previously exposed vaccinees. The 56-69-year group was small, and its depth increase did not reach significance, likely because of low power. A significant rise in spike-specific TCR breadth and depth was observed after two AZD1222 doses relative to day 0 and relative to MenACWY recipients. The whole spike protein was spanned by vaccine-associated CD4 TCRs, and dominant responses were seen in regions 160-218 and 743-854.

The CDR3 regions of human TCRbeta chains were analyzed by immunosequencing. As for the original processing: Repertoire TCRs were checked for matches against a reference library of SARS-CoV-2-specific TCRs that had been generated using the MIRA antigen-specificity platform. Breadth was defined as the fraction of unique TCRs that were SARS-CoV-2-associated. Depth was defined as the fraction of total T cells that were SARS-CoV-2-associated. Each spike-specific TCR was assigned to its reactive spike region and to a CD4 or CD8 class using the MIRA data. Log10-transformed breadth and depth values were compared by one-way ANOVA with Sidak's multiple comparisons tests. This is the immuneACCESS table as TCRdb keeps it, with only in-frame sequences that have V and J called. A part of the clones is gone; compared with another copy, unresolved V genes explain less than half, and the rest is unexplained. From that table come the V and J calls and clone size; the DNA was used to work out D and trimming. For this sample there are fewer than 120,000 clones; 94% appear just once. The top ten hold about 3% of the sample.

The CDR3, from cysteine to phenylalanine, totals 13 residues. The kept DNA is CDR3 alone, 39 bases in frame from the first base. V loses 6 bases at its end and J loses 4 bases; junction bases beyond the gene matches: 5. For CDR1 and CDR2, the germline V gene lists MNHEY and SVGAGI. The source of this sequence is an adult who received the AZD1222 COVID-19 vaccine. This chain joins TRBV6-5 to TRBJ1-2, and 7 bases in between align with TRBD1. The material was peripheral blood, obtained 28 days after the second AZD1222 dose. The sequence in DNA is TGTGCCAGCAGGCGGGACAGTCCCTATGGCTACACCTTC. It translates to CASRRDSPYGYTF.